A single sample gave rise to the 30 T cell receptor beta chains below, sequenced in a study of monozygotic twins with cystic fibrosis (dated by TCRdb to 2020 to 2023). The receptor library was made with the immunoSEQ multiplex PCR assay. The table comes from immuneACCESS by way of TCRdb, which keeps in-frame sequences with V and J called. Part of the clones is missing from these tables; in studies checked, under half for an unresolved V gene and the rest for unknown reasons. The sample table holds under 30,000 clones, of which 90% were seen once. Clones ranked in the top ten supply about 0.51% of the sample. The sequenced material came from blood. The receptor source for this set is a girl aged 2 to 9 with cystic fibrosis.

The CDR3 bases are TGCGCCAGCAGCCACGGGGGGGCCGGGGAGACCCAGTACTTC. This translates into CASSHGGAGETQYF. V and J are TRBV4-1 and TRBJ2-5; the match to TRBD2 covers 8 bases. Germline assignment: CDR1 MGHRA and CDR2 YSYEKL. With V trimmed by 3 bases and J by 5 bases, 5 bases remained unmatched. The length of the CDR3 is 14 residues.

About this clone itself: Other DNA sequences of this sample code for an identical CDR3. The chain uses TRBV14 and TRBJ2-7; 8 bases are shared with TRBD1. CDR1 is SGHDN, CDR2 FVKESK, per germline. Trimming at V came to 1 base and at J to 4 bases, leaving 0 bases not matched to a gene. The CDR3 runs 13 residues. CDR3 amino acids: CASSQGTGYEQYF. CDR3 DNA sequence: TGTGCCAGCAGCCAAGGGACAGGGTACGAGCAGTACTTC.

This clone turned up a few times. The CDR3 coding sequence is TGTGCCAGCAGCTTAGTCAGGGGGACTGAAGCTTTCTTT. Translating gives CASSLVRGTEAFF. This sequence joins TRBV13 and TRBJ1-1, with 7 nucleotides matching TRBD1. V dropped 1 base and J dropped 5; count of bases not matched to a gene: 1. The CDR3 extends over 13 amino acids. The germline V gene encodes CDR1 PRHDT and CDR2 FYEKMQ (reference sequence).

This clone was observed a few times. CDR3 amino acids: CASSERATHSNQPQHF. CDR3 sequence (DNA): TGTGCCAGCAGTGAGAGGGCCACCCATAGCAATCAGCCCCAGCATTTT. This chain links TRBV2 with TRBJ1-5; D is uncertain. V lost 3 bases and J lost 0, with 12 bases in between. The CDR3 runs to 16 residues. Germline CDR1 reads SNHLY; CDR2 reads FYNNEI.

The chain joins TRBV15 to TRBJ2-7; the match to TRBD1 covers 7 bases. The CDR3 is made up of 15 amino acids. The trim removed 5 bases at V and 2 bases at J, leaving 9 bases unmatched. Germline loops: CDR1 LNHNV, CDR2 YYDKDF (reference sequence). CDR3 sequence: CATSSRDSATYEQYF. For the CDR3, the DNA is TGTGCCACCAGCTCCCGGGACAGCGCAACCTACGAGCAGTACTTC.

As DNA, the CDR3 is TGTGCCAGCGGCAAACTAGCGGGGGCGCAAGAGACCCAGTACTTC. Protein: CASGKLAGAQETQYF. V gene TRBV7-2 combines with J gene TRBJ2-5; TRBD2 matches 11 bases. The CDR3 length is 15 residues. CDR1 SGHTA and CDR2 FQGNSA come from the germline V gene. V lost 8 bases, J lost 2 bases, and 7 bases stayed unmatched.

This chain links TRBV14 with TRBJ2-5, with D hard to call. Trimming stripped 2 bases from V and 5 bases from J, with 3 bases between. The CDR3 is 11 amino acids. Germline loops: CDR1 SGHDN, CDR2 FVKESK. The CDR3 loop is CASSQLETQYF. CDR3 DNA: TGTGCCAGCAGCCAATTGGAGACCCAGTACTTC.

J is TRBJ2-5 and V is TRBV30; 9 bases align to TRBD1. Germline trimming cut 3 bases from V and 5 bases from J; bases unmatched to any gene: 13. The V gene's germline CDR1 is GTSNPN and CDR2 SVGIG (reference sequence). CDR3 size: 16 residues. The CDR3 loop is CAWSPARQGVEETQYF. The CDR3 DNA sequence: TGTGCCTGGAGCCCCGCCCGACAGGGGGTGGAGGAGACCCAGTACTTC.

The chain links TRBV6-1 to TRBJ1-5; TRBD1 might be the D (5 bases). Germline loops: CDR1 MNHNS, CDR2 SASEGT. CDR3 size: 14 residues. Deletions cut 4 bases from V and 4 bases from J, with 11 bases between. The CDR3 region has the DNA TGTGCCAGCAGTGCCGGTGAGGGGAATCAGCCCCAGCATTTT. It specifies CASSAGEGNQPQHF.

This clone was observed once. The J gene is TRBJ2-3, the V gene TRBV5-1; D might be TRBD1 or TRBD2, each matching 6 bases. Germline V lookup: CDR1 SGHRS, CDR2 YFSETQ. V was shortened by 2 bases and J by 2 bases, with 21 bases between the two germline ends. This CDR3 region has 18 residues. CDR3 in amino acids: CASSFLSVKGGNTDTQYF. The CDR3 DNA reads as TGCGCCAGCAGCTTTCTCTCCGTGAAGGGGGGCAACACAGATACGCAGTATTTT.

The chain's CDR3 is CASSQDDRGRPTDTQYF. CDR3 DNA sequence: TGTGCCAGCAGCCAAGATGACCGGGGGCGTCCCACAGATACGCAGTATTTT. The V call is TRBV4-2, the J call TRBJ2-3; D may match TRBD1 or TRBD2 (6 bases each). CDR1 and CDR2 from the germline V gene are LGHNA and YNFKEQ. Trimming stripped 0 bases from V and 2 bases from J, with 15 bases between. The CDR3 contains 17 residues.

The J gene is TRBJ2-5, the V gene TRBV25-1; perhaps TRBD1 as D (6 bases). The V and J ends lost 1 base and 2 bases respectively, with 14 bases between them. The V gene's germline CDR1 is MGHDK and CDR2 SYGVNS. There are 16 residues in the CDR3. DNA for the CDR3: TGTGCCAGCAGTGAATTTTGGGGGCCGGGGCAAGAGACCCAGTACTTC. Translation gives CASSEFWGPGQETQYF.

The rearrangement links TRBV29-1 to TRBJ2-1; TRBD2 matches at 10 bases. After removal of 7 bases from V and 15 bases from J, the junction contained 18 bases not matched to a gene. Germline values: CDR1 SQVTM, CDR2 ANQGSEA. The CDR3 is 14 amino acids. CDR3 nucleotides: TGCAGCGCCCGCTCCCCTAGCGGGGGACTGGGCGCGTTCTTC. It specifies CSARSPSGGLGAFF.

The chain recombines TRBV4-3 with TRBJ2-3; D remains unclear. The V end was cut by 0 bases, the J end by 4 bases, with 8 bases between. The germline CDR1 and CDR2 sequences are LGHNA and YSLEER. The CDR3 covers 14 residues. CDR3 sequence (DNA): TGCGCCAGCAGCCAAGATCTCGGCCCAGATACGCAGTATTTT. The encoded protein is CASSQDLGPDTQYF.

The V and J genes are TRBV4-3 and TRBJ2-5; TRBD2 agrees at 8 bases. The CDR3 has 19 residues. Losses at the gene ends were 1 base for V and 2 bases for J; bases not matched to a gene: 15. CDR1 and CDR2 (germline): LGHNA, YSLEER. The CDR3 sequence: CASSQVGRGAWTTQETQYF. The CDR3 nucleotides are TGCGCCAGCAGCCAAGTCGGGAGGGGCGCATGGACAACACAAGAGACCCAGTACTTC.

V gene TRBV11-2 combines with J gene TRBJ1-2; weak D call: TRBD1 (5 bases). V was shortened by 1 base and J by 7 bases, with 13 bases between the two germline ends. The CDR3 length is 14 residues. Germline CDR1 reads SGHAT; CDR2 reads FQNNGV. This CDR3 reads CASSLGAGGFGYTF. CDR3 sequence (DNA): TGTGCCAGCAGCTTAGGAGCCGGGGGATTTGGCTACACCTTC.

The chain is built from TRBV5-4 and TRBJ1-2; D gene uncertain. The germline V gene encodes CDR1 SGHNT and CDR2 YYREEE (reference sequence). This CDR3 has 15 residues. With 0 bases removed from V and 1 base from J, the gap between germline ends came to 10 bases. The CDR3: CASSLDRRFNYGYTF. For the CDR3, the DNA is TGTGCCAGCAGCTTGGACAGACGGTTTAACTATGGCTACACCTTC.

The rearrangement links TRBV28 to TRBJ1-6; no definite D call. Germline V gene lookup returns CDR1 MDHEN and CDR2 SYDVKM. The CDR3 is 14 amino acids. V lost 3 bases to trimming and J lost 5 bases, with 8 bases between them. CDR3 residues: CASSFVRDNSPLHF. In nucleotides, the CDR3 is TGTGCCAGCAGTTTTGTACGGGATAATTCACCCCTCCACTTT. Full variable domain (outside the CDR3, taken from reference TRBV28 and TRBJ1-6): DVKVTQSSRYLVKRTGEKVFLECVQDMDHENMFWYRQDPGLGLRLIYFSYDVKMKEKGDIPEGYSVSREKKERFSLILESASTNQTSMYLCASSFVRDNSPLHFGNGTRLTVT.

The chain recombines TRBV4-1 with TRBJ2-7; 7 nucleotides match TRBD1. Losses at the gene ends were 0 bases for V and 1 base for J; bases not matched to a gene: 6. CDR1 MGHRA and CDR2 YSYEKL come from the germline V gene. The CDR3 contains 16 residues. CDR3 nucleotide sequence: TGCGCCAGCAGCCAAGATACAGGGGTACGATCCTACGAGCAGTACTTC. Protein: CASSQDTGVRSYEQYF.

The genes are TRBV6-1 and TRBJ2-7, with no clear D. Germline V gene data show CDR1 as MNHNS and CDR2 as SASEGT. This CDR3 is built from 15 residues. The V end was cut by 2 bases, the J end by 3 bases, with 14 bases between. The CDR3 region has the DNA TGTGCCAGCAGTGAACCCCTAACAACACGCTACGAGCAGTACTTC. This codes for CASSEPLTTRYEQYF.

The J gene is TRBJ1-3, the V gene TRBV7-2, with 9 bases fitting TRBD1. V gave up 4 bases and J gave up 0 bases; unmatched junction bases: 13. Germline V gives CDR1 SGHTA, CDR2 FQGNSA. There are 19 residues in the CDR3. CDR3 nucleotide sequence: TGTGCCAGCAGCTCACCCCTGGGACAGGGTTGGGACTCTGGAAACACCATATATTTT. Protein: CASSSPLGQGWDSGNTIYF.

The chain recombines TRBV6-1 with TRBJ1-5, with TRBD1 as a possible D gene (5 bases). Germline CDR1 MNHNS, CDR2 SASEGT. Deletions cut 0 bases from V and 2 bases from J, with 8 bases between. CDR3 size: 15 residues. DNA for the CDR3: TGTGCCAGCAGTGAAGCCGGGGGTGGCAATCAGCCCCAGCATTTT. Its translation is CASSEAGGGNQPQHF.

The chain couples TRBV9 to TRBJ1-5; D is possibly TRBD1 (6 bases). This CDR3 has 14 amino acids. Trimming removed 4 bases at V and 7 bases at J, with 15 bases between. Germline CDR1 and CDR2: SGDLS and YYNGEE. DNA for the CDR3: TGTGCCAGCAGCCAAGGGGGGGCTGGACAGCCCCAGCATTTT. Amino acids: CASSQGGAGQPQHF.

This chain links TRBV7-3 with TRBJ2-5; possible D gene TRBD1, 6 bases. The CDR3 covers 16 residues. V lost 2 bases and J 0 bases, leaving 13 bases between the germline ends. The germline CDR1 and CDR2 sequences are SGHTA and FQGTGA. The CDR3 DNA is TGTGCCAGCAGCTTAGGGAACCGGGACAACCAAGAGACCCAGTACTTC. Amino acid sequence: CASSLGNRDNQETQYF.

V usage is TRBV11-2 and J usage is TRBJ1-2, with 8 bases fitting TRBD1. The CDR3 runs 15 residues. V lost 1 base and J lost 5; bases outside the gene matches: 6. Germline V lookup: CDR1 SGHAT, CDR2 FQNNGV. The CDR3 loop reads CASSLGGQGGYGYTF. The CDR3 coding sequence is TGTGCCAGCAGCTTAGGAGGACAGGGCGGTTATGGCTACACCTTC.

V and J are TRBV13 and TRBJ2-5; no clear D gene. The germline V and J ends were trimmed by 2 bases and 3 bases, with 7 bases remaining between them. This CDR3 region has 13 residues. Germline CDR1 PRHDT, CDR2 FYEKMQ (reference sequence). Here the CDR3 reads CASSLRQEETQYF. The CDR3, as DNA: TGTGCCAGCAGCTTAAGGCAGGAAGAGACCCAGTACTTC.

The genes are TRBV21-1 and TRBJ1-2; TRBD1, the D gene given by the table, was not confirmed from the DNA. TRBV21-1 is reported as a pseudogene. The CDR3 spans 15 residues. The CDR3 DNA is TGTGCCAGCAGCCAATACAGGGGCCTCTACTATGGCTACACCTTC. Protein product: CASSQYRGLYYGYTF.

The CDR3 DNA reads TGTGCCAGCAGTAACGCAGCTAACTATGGCTACACCTTC. This gives the protein CASSNAANYGYTF. The chain carries TRBV7-2 and TRBJ1-2; no clear D gene. CDR1 and CDR2 from the germline V gene are SGHTA and FQGNSA. The CDR3 loop spans 13 amino acids. The germline V and J ends were trimmed by 6 bases and 0 bases, with 8 bases remaining between them.

This chain uses TRBV5-6 with TRBJ1-1; 7 bases are a match to TRBD1. Germline values: CDR1 SGHDT, CDR2 YYEEEE. Trimming removed 1 base from V and 5 bases from J; junction bases left unmatched: 8. CDR3 size: 15 residues. The CDR3 sequence is CASSLLDRAITEAFF. The CDR3 DNA reads TGTGCCAGCAGCTTGTTAGACAGGGCGATTACTGAAGCTTTCTTT.

This clone appeared once. This chain links TRBV6-1 with TRBJ1-2; D is perhaps TRBD1 (6 bases). Per the germline V gene, CDR1 is MNHNS and CDR2 is SASEGT. This CDR3 is 13 amino acids long. V lost 5 bases and J 8 bases, leaving 15 bases between the germline ends. The CDR3 region has the DNA TGTGCCAGCAGTCCCAAGCAGGGGAGAGGCTACACCTTC. Encoded protein: CASSPKQGRGYTF.